This T cell receptor beta chain is from a study of glioma-infiltrating T cells after dendritic cell vaccination. Amplification used 60 V beta primers and 13 J beta primers. Only in-frame clones appear in the TCRdb table, and some are missing; sequencing was by immunoSEQ multiplex PCR. The data hold about 64,000 clones, with approximately 86% observed a single time. As for time point: after dendritic cell vaccination, including at tumor progression/relapse. Trimming took 4 bases from V and 0 from J, leaving 13 bases between them. This CDR3 region has 15 residues. Germline V gene sequence: CDR1 LNHDA, CDR2 SQIVND (reference sequence).

Specimen: blood, collected after dendritic cell vaccination. The gene calls are TRBV19 and TRBJ2-7; D not resolved. The origin of this receptor is a human donor with glioblastoma. The CDR3 spells CASSTNSLSSYEQYF. CDR3 nucleotide sequence: TGTGCCAGTAGTACAAACTCCCTCTCCTCCTACGAGCAGTACTTC.